The 21 T cell receptor beta chains below were found in one sample sequenced in a study of blood T cell repertoires in COVID-19. This table comes from immunoSEQ multiplex PCR, and its TCRdb copy is limited to in-frame clones, with some not included. The data hold approximately 180,000 clones, with 80% to 90% observed a single time. Sequencing input: peripheral blood. The receptor source for this set is a man in his fifties or sixties with acute or convalescent COVID-19.

The chain employs TRBV10-3 and TRBJ2-3, with a weak D call TRBD2 (6 bases). Germline V gene sequence: CDR1 ENHRY, CDR2 SYGVKD. V was shortened by 5 bases and J by 2 bases, with 20 bases between the two germline ends. CDR3 size: 17 residues. The CDR3 bases are TGTGCCATCAGTACGGGGCGGGACTCAGTAATCACAGATACGCAGTATTTT. Translation: CAISTGRDSVITDTQYF.

The chain uses TRBV7-9 and TRBJ1-2; a possible D gene is TRBD1 (5 bases). With 3 bases removed from V and 3 bases from J, the gap between germline ends came to 8 bases. The length of the CDR3 is 13 residues. CDR1 SEHNR and CDR2 FQNEAQ come from the germline V gene (reference sequence). This CDR3 is CASSFGGDYGYTF. The CDR3 DNA sequence: TGTGCCAGCAGCTTCGGAGGGGACTATGGCTACACCTTC.

The rearrangement joins TRBV5-8 to TRBJ1-1; D is perhaps TRBD1 (6 bases). CDR3 length: 14 amino acids. V shed 4 bases and J shed 4 bases, with 14 bases lying between them. Germline CDR1 reads SGHTS; CDR2 reads YDEGEE. The chain's CDR3 is CASSPGQRGTEAFF. The CDR3 bases are TGTGCCAGCAGCCCCGGACAGCGGGGCACTGAAGCTTTCTTT.

The V and J genes are TRBV4-3 and TRBJ2-1; possibly TRBD2 for D (5 bases). The length of the CDR3 is 15 residues. The germline V gene has CDR1 LGHNA and CDR2 YSLEER. V was clipped by 2 bases and J by 2 bases, with 10 bases between them. In nucleotides, the CDR3 is TGCGCCAGCAGCCAATCGGGAAATCCCTACAATGAGCAGTTCTTC. Encoded protein: CASSQSGNPYNEQFF.

The chain carries TRBV10-3 and TRBJ2-1; 9 bases align to TRBD2. The CDR3 length is 16 residues. With 3 bases clipped from V and 7 bases from J, the junction kept 10 bases outside the gene matches. Germline CDR1 and CDR2: ENHRY and SYGVKD. This CDR3 is CAISDSGRAASNEQFF. The CDR3 bases are TGTGCCATCAGTGATAGCGGGAGAGCAGCATCAAATGAGCAGTTCTTC.

The J gene is TRBJ2-7, the V gene TRBV7-2, with a tentative D call TRBD2 (5 bases). Between the trimmed V and J ends, which lost 5 bases and 2 bases, there was a span of 16 bases. The CDR3 runs to 15 residues. CDR1 is SGHTA, CDR2 FQGNSA, per germline. The CDR3 nucleotides are TGTGCCAGCAGCCCCGAGGAGGCTAGGGCCTACGAGCAGTACTTC. This translates into CASSPEEARAYEQYF. The full variable domain, completed using reference TRBV7-2 and TRBJ2-7, is GAGVSQSPSNKVTEKGKDVELRCDPISGHTALYWYRQSLGQGLEFLIYFQGNSAPDKSGLPSDRFSAERTGGSVSTLTIQRTQQEDSAVYLCASSPEEARAYEQYFGPGTRLTVT.

This chain joins TRBV9 and TRBJ1-1, with D possibly being TRBD1 (5 bases). The V end was cut by 0 bases, the J end by 4 bases, with 10 bases between. Germline V gene lookup returns CDR1 SGDLS and CDR2 YYNGEE. The CDR3 has 14 amino acids. CDR3 coding DNA: TGTGCCAGCAGCGTAGGGGGGGGTGGCACTGAAGCTTTCTTT. It translates to CASSVGGGGTEAFF.

The chain joins TRBV24-1 to TRBJ2-1, with 9 bases that match TRBD2. Germline V CDR1 and CDR2: KGHDR, SFDVKD. The CDR3 totals 16 residues. The trim removed 3 bases at V and 7 bases at J, leaving 9 bases unmatched. The CDR3 here is CATSDGSGSYGNEQFF. The CDR3 nucleotides read TGTGCCACCAGTGATGGTAGCGGGAGTTATGGAAATGAGCAGTTCTTC.

This clone was recorded only once. The chain recombines TRBV7-8 with TRBJ2-3; 8 positions match TRBD1. V shed 3 bases and J 4 bases; nucleotides not matched to a gene: 3. The CDR3 sequence is 14 residues long. CDR1 SGHVS and CDR2 FQNEAQ come from the germline V gene. DNA of the CDR3: TGTGCCAGCAGCTTGACAGGGGACCCAGATACGCAGTATTTT. Encoded protein: CASSLTGDPDTQYF.

V is TRBV5-1 and J is TRBJ2-5; D gene ambiguous. Trimming left V 1 base short and J 1 base short, with 14 bases between. From germline, CDR1 is SGHRS and CDR2 YFSETQ. The CDR3 is 16 amino acids. CDR3 bases: TGCGCCAGCAGCTTGTTCCTAGGAGAAGGCCAAGAGACCCAGTACTTC. This codes for CASSLFLGEGQETQYF.

The chain uses TRBV5-1 and TRBJ2-3; 11 bases agree with TRBD1. CDR3 length: 15 residues. The trim removed 5 bases at V and 4 bases at J, leaving 6 bases unmatched. Germline CDR1 SGHRS, CDR2 YFSETQ. The CDR3: CASSVAGQGADTQYF. In nucleotides, the CDR3 is TGCGCCAGCAGTGTTGCGGGACAGGGGGCAGATACGCAGTATTTT. The full variable domain, in which reference TRBV5-1 and TRBJ2-3 provide the parts outside the CDR3, is KAGVTQTPRYLIKTRGQQVTLSCSPISGHRSVSWYQQTPGQGLQFLFEYFSETQRNKGNFPGRFSGRQFSNSRSEMNVSTLELGDSALYLCASSVAGQGADTQYFGPGTRLTVL.

The chain uses TRBV19 and TRBJ2-2; 11 bases are shared with TRBD2. Losses at the gene ends were 4 bases for V and 0 bases for J; bases not matched to a gene: 4. This CDR3 is built from 17 residues. Germline-derived CDR1 and CDR2 are LNHDA and SQIVND (reference sequence). The CDR3 reads CASSNSGRVTNTGELFF. CDR3 DNA: TGTGCCAGTAGTAATAGCGGGAGGGTAACGAACACCGGGGAGCTGTTTTTT.

The V and J genes are TRBV19 and TRBJ2-7, with 9 bases that match TRBD1. This CDR3 is built from 11 residues. V shed 11 bases and J 6 bases; nucleotides not matched to a gene: 5. The germline CDR1 and CDR2 sequences are LNHDA and SQIVND (reference sequence). The CDR3 sequence is CASQGAGEQYF. The CDR3 DNA follows: TGTGCCTCACAGGGGGCCGGCGAGCAGTACTTC.

This clone was seen only a few times. This chain joins TRBV7-2 and TRBJ2-7; TRBD1 aligns across 7 bases. Losses at the gene ends were 7 bases for V and 8 bases for J; bases not matched to a gene: 14. This CDR3 spans 14 amino acids. The germline CDR1 and CDR2 sequences are SGHTA and FQGNSA. CDR3 in DNA: TGTGCCAGCAACCGACAGGGCTCCCCGGTGAAGCAGTACTTC. Translation gives CASNRQGSPVKQYF.

The V and J genes are TRBV5-1 and TRBJ2-7, with D maybe TRBD2 (6 bases). The germline V gene has CDR1 SGHRS and CDR2 YFSETQ. This CDR3 spans 15 amino acids. V lost 0 bases and J lost 7, with 17 bases in between. In nucleotides, the CDR3 is TGCGCCAGCAGCTTGGCCCTGGCCCCCCGGGAGGAGCAGTACTTC. Its protein is CASSLALAPREEQYF.

The V gene is TRBV7-2, the J gene TRBJ2-2; weak D call: TRBD1 (5 bases). V lost 2 bases and J 0 bases, leaving 10 bases between the germline ends. The CDR3 spans 16 residues. In germline, CDR1 is SGHTA, CDR2 FQGNSA. Written as DNA, the CDR3 is TGTGCCAGCAGCTTACAGGGCCCAGCGAACACCGGGGAGCTGTTTTTT. Protein: CASSLQGPANTGELFF.

The gene calls are TRBV5-1 and TRBJ2-1; D is perhaps TRBD1 (5 bases). The V gene lost 1 base and the J gene lost 3 bases, with 17 bases spanning the gap. CDR1 is SGHRS, CDR2 YFSETQ, per germline. The CDR3 is made up of 17 amino acids. The DNA of the CDR3 is TGCGCCAGCAGCTTGTACAGTCTGGACAACTACTACAATGAGCAGTTCTTC. Amino acid sequence: CASSLYSLDNYYNEQFF.

A few counts support this clone. The rearrangement uses TRBV9 and TRBJ2-2, with D tentatively TRBD1 (6 bases). The CDR3 contains 12 residues. Germline V lookup: CDR1 SGDLS, CDR2 YYNGEE. The V end was cut by 3 bases, the J end by 7 bases, with 7 bases between. CDR3 bases: TGTGCCAGCAGCGAAGGGGGCGGGGAGCTGTTTTTT. Translating gives CASSEGGGELFF.

The chain recombines TRBV18 with TRBJ1-1; D might be TRBD1 (5 bases). Trimming took 3 bases from V and 11 from J, leaving 13 bases between them. Germline CDR1 and CDR2: KGHSH and LQKENI. This CDR3 has 12 residues. CDR3 bases: TGTGCCAGCTCACCGGGGCTTCCGGAGGCTTTCTTT. It yields the protein CASSPGLPEAFF. The full variable domain, with the rest looked up from reference TRBV18 and TRBJ1-1, is NAGVMQNPRHLVRRRGQEARLRCSPMKGHSHVYWYRQLPEEGLKFMVYLQKENIIDESGMPKERFSAEFPKEGPSILRIQQVVRGDSAAYFCASSPGLPEAFFGQGTRLTVV.

The CDR3 protein is CASSQGPGAREQYF. CDR3 DNA: TGCGCCAGCAGCCAAGGGCCTGGAGCGCGGGAGCAGTACTTC. The rearrangement joins TRBV4-1 to TRBJ2-7, with D hard to call. There are 14 residues in the CDR3. From germline, CDR1 is MGHRA and CDR2 YSYEKL. V was pared by 1 base and J by 7 bases, with 14 bases between.

The chain recombines TRBV6-5 with TRBJ1-4, with 9 bases that match TRBD1. The CDR3 covers 15 residues. The germline CDR1 and CDR2 sequences are MNHEY and SVGAGI. The ends lost 6 bases at V and 4 bases at J; junction bases unmatched: 6. The CDR3 is CASSPGQGSNEKLFF. The DNA of the CDR3 is TGTGCCAGCAGCCCCGGACAGGGGAGTAATGAAAAACTGTTTTTT.